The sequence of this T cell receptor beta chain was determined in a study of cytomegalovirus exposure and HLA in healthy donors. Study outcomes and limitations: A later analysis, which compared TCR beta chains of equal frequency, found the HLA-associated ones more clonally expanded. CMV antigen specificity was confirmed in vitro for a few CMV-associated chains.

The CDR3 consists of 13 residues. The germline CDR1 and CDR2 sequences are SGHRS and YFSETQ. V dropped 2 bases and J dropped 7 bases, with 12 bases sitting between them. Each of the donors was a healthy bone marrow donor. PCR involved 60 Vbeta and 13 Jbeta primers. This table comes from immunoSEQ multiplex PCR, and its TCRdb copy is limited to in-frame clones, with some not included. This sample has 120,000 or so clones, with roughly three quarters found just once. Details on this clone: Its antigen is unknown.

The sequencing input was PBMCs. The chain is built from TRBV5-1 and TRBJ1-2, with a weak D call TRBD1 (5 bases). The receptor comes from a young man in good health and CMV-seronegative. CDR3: CASSLGRGLGYTF. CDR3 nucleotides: TGCGCCAGCAGCTTAGGGAGGGGACTTGGCTACACCTTC.